These 3 T cell receptor beta chains came from one sample sequenced in a study of blood T cell repertoires in COVID-19. Generated by immunoSEQ multiplex PCR, the TCRdb table keeps only in-frame clones and is missing some. Counted here are roughly 200,000 clones, 94% occurring once; the ten biggest clones make up about 0.76%. The sequencing sample was made of peripheral blood. The receptors originated from a man in his thirties or forties with COVID-19, enrolled during active disease.

This clone was counted between two and nine times. The chain uses TRBV30 and TRBJ1-2; D is unclear. Trimming pared 3 bases from V and 7 bases from J, leaving 6 bases between. This CDR3 has 10 amino acids. The germline gives CDR1 GTSNPN, CDR2 SVGIG (reference sequence). The CDR3 sequence: CAWRAGGYTF. The CDR3 DNA reads TGTGCCTGGAGGGCAGGTGGCTACACCTTC.

This chain joins TRBV5-1 and TRBJ1-1; possible D gene TRBD1, 5 bases. The CDR3 extends over 13 amino acids. In germline, CDR1 is SGHRS, CDR2 YFSETQ. Trimming took off 4 bases at V and 8 bases at J, with 15 bases between the two ends. Written as DNA, the CDR3 is TGCGCCAGCAGCGACCCGCCGGGACTCGAAGCTTTCTTT. It translates to CASSDPPGLEAFF.

CDR3 region: CASSRTLAREQFF. CDR3 nucleotide sequence: TGTGCCAGCAGCAGAACGCTAGCACGTGAGCAGTTCTTC. V and J are TRBV5-6 and TRBJ2-1, with D perhaps matching TRBD2 (5 bases). The CDR3 totals 13 residues. Trimming pared 4 bases from V and 9 bases from J, leaving 14 bases between. The germline gives CDR1 SGHDT, CDR2 YYEEEE.